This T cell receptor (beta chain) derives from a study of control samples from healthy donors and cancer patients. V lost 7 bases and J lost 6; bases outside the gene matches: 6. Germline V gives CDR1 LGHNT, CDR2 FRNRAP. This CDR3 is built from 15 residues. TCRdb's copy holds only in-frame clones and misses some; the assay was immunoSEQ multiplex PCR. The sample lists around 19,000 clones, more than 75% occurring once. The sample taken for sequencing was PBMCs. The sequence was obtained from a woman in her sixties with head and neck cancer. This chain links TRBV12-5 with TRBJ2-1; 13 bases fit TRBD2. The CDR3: CASALGLAGSNEQFF. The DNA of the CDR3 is TGTGCTAGTGCCTTGGGACTAGCGGGAAGCAATGAGCAGTTCTTC.